A selection of T cell receptor beta chains follows, all from one sample in a study of shared clonotypes between healthy human individuals. Only in-frame clones appear in the TCRdb table, and some are missing; sequencing was by immunoSEQ multiplex PCR. The table has about 1.5 million clones, approximately 98% seen once; the top ten hold approximately 0.45%. The sequenced sample was naive CD4+ T cells sorted from blood. The receptors were sampled from a young man in good health. Both conserved end residues are part of each CDR3. D genes are given only for firm matches. Where a row states a size, it is once, few, many or the class of an expanded clone; other rows omit it.

V	size	J	D	CDR3	DNA
TRBV7-2	-	TRBJ2-7	TRBD2	CASSFAQLAGEYTYEQYF	TGTGCCAGCAGCTTTGCCCAACTAGCGGGAGAATATACCTACGAGCAGTACTTC
TRBV7-2	-	TRBJ2-1	-	CASSLSRRNWGNEQFF	TGTGCCAGCAGCTTATCTAGACGAAACTGGGGCAATGAGCAGTTCTTC
TRBV4-3	-	TRBJ1-1	TRBD1	CASSLNRGPFYEAFF	TGCGCCAGCAGCCTGAACAGGGGGCCCTTCTACGAAGCTTTCTTT
TRBV6-4	-	TRBJ2-1	-	CASSVSAGTSYNEQFF	TGTGCCAGCAGTGTCTCGGCGGGTACTTCCTACAATGAGCAGTTCTTC
TRBV7-9	-	TRBJ2-7	TRBD1	CASSLYGRQGDYEQYF	TGTGCCAGCAGCTTATACGGACGACAGGGGGACTACGAGCAGTACTTC
TRBV29-1	-	TRBJ2-3	TRBD1	CSVADRPPLTDTQYF	TGCAGCGTCGCGGACAGGCCCCCCTTGACAGATACGCAGTATTTT
TRBV18	-	TRBJ1-5	TRBD1	CASSRDRGSNQPQHF	TGTGCCAGCTCGCGGGACAGGGGGAGCAATCAGCCCCAGCATTTT
TRBV18	-	TRBJ2-7	-	CASSPEVSSYEQYF	TGTGCCAGCTCACCCGAGGTTAGCTCCTACGAGCAGTACTTC
TRBV5-6	once	TRBJ2-7	-	CASSLRTLGISYEQYF	TGTGCCAGCAGCTTGCGGACCCTGGGAATCTCCTACGAGCAGTACTTC
TRBV20-1	-	TRBJ2-3	-	CSAVLDTQYF	TGCAGTGCCGTCCTGGATACGCAGTATTTT
TRBV29-1	-	TRBJ2-7	TRBD2	CSVGLAGGYEQYF	TGCAGCGTTGGACTAGCGGGAGGGTACGAGCAGTACTTC
TRBV5-1	-	TRBJ2-3	-	CASSFPPDTQYF	TGCGCCAGCAGCTTCCCACCAGATACGCAGTATTTT
TRBV28	-	TRBJ1-5	TRBD1	CASRMGQGRVPQHF	TGTGCCAGCAGAATGGGACAGGGGCGTGTGCCCCAGCATTTT
TRBV7-2	-	TRBJ2-7	TRBD2	CASSFEAGTSAYYEQYF	TGTGCCAGCAGCTTCGAAGCCGGGACTAGCGCATACTACGAGCAGTACTTC
TRBV11-3	-	TRBJ2-2	-	CASSPVAGQEDTGELFF	TGTGCCAGCAGCCCAGTAGCGGGACAGGAGGACACCGGGGAGCTGTTTTTT
TRBV7-3	-	TRBJ2-3	TRBD2	CASSSGLAGRADTQYF	TGTGCCAGCAGCTCGGGACTAGCGGGACGCGCAGATACGCAGTATTTT
TRBV7-2	once	TRBJ2-7	-	CASSLSPGHEQYF	TGTGCCAGCAGCTTATCACCAGGGCACGAGCAGTACTTC
TRBV20-1	-	TRBJ2-7	-	CSAKTYEQYF	TGCAGTGCTAAAACCTACGAGCAGTACTTC
TRBV10-3	-	TRBJ2-7	TRBD1	CAIRGTGEPYEQYF	TGTGCCATCAGAGGGACAGGCGAACCTTACGAGCAGTACTTC
TRBV9	-	TRBJ1-1	-	CASSVGQATEAFF	TGTGCCAGCAGTGTCGGGCAGGCCACTGAAGCTTTCTTT
TRBV15	-	TRBJ1-1	-	CASKNQANTEAFF	TGTGCCAGCAAAAATCAGGCGAACACTGAAGCTTTCTTT
TRBV28	-	TRBJ2-5	-	CASSSGAQETQYF	TGTGCCAGCAGTTCCGGGGCCCAAGAGACCCAGTACTTC
TRBV9	-	TRBJ2-1	-	CASSVGPSLDNEQFF	TGTGCCAGCAGCGTGGGGCCCTCCCTCGACAATGAGCAGTTCTTC
TRBV7-9	-	TRBJ2-7	TRBD1	CASSRIDRGAYEQYF	TGTGCCAGCAGCCGAATTGACAGGGGGGCATACGAGCAGTACTTC
TRBV9	-	TRBJ2-7	-	CASSVGAAPYEQYF	TGTGCCAGCAGCGTAGGGGCAGCACCTTACGAGCAGTACTTC
TRBV6-1	-	TRBJ2-1	TRBD2	CASHLAGGPGEQFF	TGTGCCTCACATCTAGCGGGAGGGCCGGGTGAGCAGTTCTTC
TRBV6-4	-	TRBJ2-3	-	CASSLGPGRTDTQYF	TGTGCCAGCAGCCTGGGACCCGGTCGCACAGATACGCAGTATTTT
TRBV9	-	TRBJ2-3	TRBD2	CASSANIAGVDTQYF	TGTGCCAGCAGCGCAAATATAGCGGGAGTGGATACGCAGTATTTT
TRBV29-1	-	TRBJ2-2	-	CSVVLGLRNTGELFF	TGCAGCGTTGTATTGGGGTTAAGGAACACCGGGGAGCTGTTTTTT
TRBV18	-	TRBJ1-2	-	CASSPPGRDEYGYTF	TGTGCCAGCTCACCACCGGGCAGGGATGAATATGGCTACACCTTC
TRBV6-5	-	TRBJ2-1	-	CASSSTVGRVNEQFF	TGTGCCAGCAGTTCCACGGTCGGCAGGGTGAATGAGCAGTTCTTC
TRBV27	-	TRBJ2-7	-	CASSPPGLSYEQYF	TGTGCCAGCAGTCCCCCGGGCCTCAGCTACGAGCAGTACTTC
TRBV4-2	-	TRBJ1-4	-	CASSQEGGQRNEKLFF	TGTGCCAGCAGCCAAGAAGGAGGACAGAGAAATGAAAAACTGTTTTTT
TRBV18	-	TRBJ2-7	-	CASSPRVTYEQYF	TGTGCCAGCTCACCAAGAGTGACCTACGAGCAGTACTTC
TRBV6-4	-	TRBJ2-1	TRBD2	CASTRGRAGGDNEQFF	TGTGCCAGCACGCGGGGGAGAGCGGGAGGGGACAATGAGCAGTTCTTC
TRBV19	-	TRBJ1-1	-	CASSPRGGTEAFF	TGTGCCAGTAGTCCTAGAGGGGGGACAGAAGCTTTCTTT
TRBV9	-	TRBJ2-1	TRBD2	CASSARIAGGSYNEQFF	TGTGCCAGCAGCGCACGAATAGCGGGAGGATCCTACAATGAGCAGTTCTTC
TRBV28	once	TRBJ2-5	-	CASSPRSRETQYF	TGTGCCAGCAGCCCTCGTAGCAGGGAGACCCAGTACTTC
TRBV14	-	TRBJ2-1	-	CASSQDSWGRKGYNEQFF	TGTGCCAGCAGCCAAGATTCATGGGGGCGAAAGGGTTACAATGAGCAGTTCTTC
TRBV6-5	-	TRBJ2-2	-	CASSYTREELFF	TGTGCCAGCAGTTACACCCGCGAGGAGCTGTTTTTT
TRBV11-2	once	TRBJ1-4	TRBD1	CASSPLRGHEKLFF	TGTGCCAGCAGCCCACTGAGGGGGCATGAAAAACTGTTTTTT
TRBV11-2	-	TRBJ1-2	-	CASSPTDGNYGYTF	TGTGCCAGCAGCCCGACGGACGGCAACTATGGCTACACCTTC
TRBV30	-	TRBJ2-3	-	CAWSKGGSDTQYF	TGTGCCTGGAGTAAGGGGGGATCAGATACGCAGTATTTT
TRBV4-1	once	TRBJ2-1	-	CASSLYAGPTTNEQFF	TGCGCCAGCAGCCTCTACGCGGGACCAACTACCAATGAGCAGTTCTTC
TRBV15	-	TRBJ1-5	-	CATSRGGASNQPQHF	TGTGCCACCAGCAGAGGGGGGGCCAGCAATCAGCCCCAGCATTTT
TRBV2	once	TRBJ1-5	-	CASSESGGNQPQHF	TGTGCCAGCAGTGAATCGGGAGGCAATCAGCCCCAGCATTTT
TRBV5-1	-	TRBJ1-1	-	CASSLEPQGMNTEAFF	TGCGCCAGCAGCTTGGAGCCGCAGGGAATGAACACTGAAGCTTTCTTT
TRBV18	-	TRBJ2-1	TRBD2	CASSGTSGVYNEQFF	TGTGCCAGCTCAGGGACTAGCGGGGTGTACAATGAGCAGTTCTTC
TRBV30	-	TRBJ2-5	-	CAWRTGRAVQETQYF	TGTGCCTGGAGAACCGGCCGGGCAGTACAAGAGACCCAGTACTTC
TRBV6-1	-	TRBJ2-1	-	CASSKDSYNEQFF	TGTGCCAGCAGCAAGGACAGCTACAATGAGCAGTTCTTC
TRBV28	-	TRBJ1-2	-	CASKWIRAYGYTF	TGTGCCAGCAAATGGATCCGTGCCTATGGCTACACCTTC
TRBV7-2	-	TRBJ2-7	-	CASSLVGVAAEQYF	TGTGCCAGCAGCTTAGTGGGAGTTGCGGCCGAGCAGTACTTC